The present T cell receptor beta chain was sequenced within a study of early T cells in non-severe SARS-CoV-2 infection. As for the study in general: The sequenced material was bulk RNA from unsorted whole blood, and its chains were unpaired. Study findings and constraints: In VDJdb matching, anti-spike CD8 responses were favored while private and CD4 specificities went missing.

Individual cDNA molecules were tagged with unique molecular identifiers. From the 5' RACE reads, TCRdb called clonotypes with MiXCR, one entry per CDR3 protein. Here the sample spans 30,000 to 45,000 distinct CDR3 sequences, around 5% being singletons. The CDR3 runs to 15 residues. Trimming removed 1 base from V and 6 bases from J, with 14 bases in between. The germline V gene encodes CDR1 SGHNT and CDR2 YENEEA. This clonotype appeared many times. Its cognate antigen is unknown. The sequence derives from an adult who was a healthcare worker with PCR-confirmed SARS-CoV-2 infection or an uninfected control (not recorded which). The chain employs TRBV11-3 and TRBJ2-3; TRBD1 or TRBD2 may be the D gene (6 bases each). The sample taken for sequencing was whole blood. In DNA, the CDR3 is TGTGCCAGCAGCTTAGGTTCGACGGGGGCGGATACGCAGTATTTT. This encodes CASSLGSTGADTQYF.